This TCR beta chain was found in a study of blood T cells in healthy people across ages. The germline V gene encodes CDR1 SGHAT and CDR2 FQNNGV. Trimming took 1 base from V and 0 from J, leaving 13 bases between them. The CDR3 is made up of 17 amino acids. Russia was home to the donors, healthy Caucasian individuals aged 6 to 90. Alongside a J-beta primer mix, a sample-barcoded 5' primer served in a second PCR lasting about 7 to 12 cycles. Tagging of each cDNA molecule was performed by a template-switch adaptor with 12 random nucleotides. TCRdb processed the 5' RACE reads anew with MiXCR; each CDR3 protein has one entry. The repertoire includes 1.8 million or so distinct CDR3 sequences, approximately 39% of them detected once, and about 23% sits in the top ten. On this clonotype: Its matching antigen is unknown.

Study-wide findings and caveats: The recorded TCR beta diversity per million T cells decreased in a roughly linear manner with age. Not knowing donor CMV status may have confounded expanded clonotype changes.

Sample: blood. The sequence came from a human donor in good health. V and J are TRBV11-2 and TRBJ2-1; D gene uncertain. CDR3 DNA: TGTGCCAGCAGCTTAGGGAAGCCCGTTAGCTCCTACAATGAGCAGTTCTTC. Encoded protein: CASSLGKPVSSYNEQFF.